The 9 T cell receptor beta chains below come from one sample, sequenced in a study of Ad26.COV2.S vaccination and SARS-CoV-2 variants. Measured with immunoSEQ multiplex PCR; TCRdb has only the in-frame clones, and not every one. The data contain about 350,000 clones, approximately 90% of them singletons. Specimen: peripheral blood, collected after recovery from COVID-19. The receptor set was obtained from a human donor who had recovered from COVID-19.

The J gene is TRBJ1-2, the V gene TRBV20-1; the D gene is possibly TRBD1 (5 bases). CDR1 is DFQATT and CDR2 is SNEGSKA in the germline V gene (reference sequence). This CDR3 is built from 15 residues. The V end lost 3 bases, the J end lost 6 bases, and 20 bases lay between the germline ends. DNA for the CDR3: TGCAGTGCTAGTCTCAGTCCAGGGCGGGGCCATGGCTACACCTTC. Its translation: CSASLSPGRGHGYTF.

The CDR3 nucleotides are TGTGCCAGCAGCGGAGATACGCAGTATTTT. Translated, it gives CASSGDTQYF. This chain uses TRBV7-6 with TRBJ2-3; D not certain. V lost 5 bases and J lost 5, with 2 bases in between. This CDR3 spans 10 amino acids. The germline V gene encodes CDR1 SGHVS and CDR2 FNYEAQ.

V is TRBV18 and J is TRBJ2-5; no clear D. This CDR3 contains 16 residues. Per the germline V gene, CDR1 is KGHSH and CDR2 is LQKENI. Trimming cost V 0 bases and J 5 bases, with 16 bases left between them. This CDR3 reads CASSPPDPARAETQYF. As DNA, the CDR3 is TGTGCCAGCTCACCACCGGACCCTGCTAGGGCCGAGACCCAGTACTTC.

The gene calls are TRBV6-5 and TRBJ1-1; tentative D call: TRBD1 (5 bases). V dropped 7 bases and J dropped 3 bases, with 18 bases sitting between them. CDR1 and CDR2 from the germline V gene are MNHEY and SVGAGI. There are 15 residues in the CDR3. The CDR3 protein is CASTLIGGGHTEAFF. CDR3 coding DNA: TGTGCCAGCACCCTCATCGGGGGAGGACACACTGAAGCTTTCTTT.

The J gene is TRBJ1-1, the V gene TRBV4-1; D is unresolved. Germline V gives CDR1 MGHRA, CDR2 YSYEKL. The CDR3 is 14 amino acids. V lost 4 bases to trimming and J lost 2 bases, with 11 bases between them. The CDR3 sequence: CASSPPGRNTEAFF. As DNA, the CDR3 is TGCGCCAGCAGCCCTCCGGGCCGAAACACTGAAGCTTTCTTT.

This clone has just one count. The chain has TRBV7-9 and TRBJ1-6; the match to TRBD1 covers 8 bases. Losses at the gene ends were 5 bases for V and 1 base for J; bases not matched to a gene: 4. Germline V lookup: CDR1 SEHNR, CDR2 FQNEAQ (reference sequence). The CDR3 contains 16 residues. CDR3 residues: CASSTWTGSYNSPLHF. The DNA of the CDR3 is TGTGCCAGCAGCACATGGACAGGGTCCTATAATTCACCCCTCCACTTT.

The rearrangement uses TRBV4-2 and TRBJ1-2, with D possibly matching TRBD1 (6 bases). V dropped 3 bases and J dropped 0 bases, with 8 bases sitting between them. The CDR3 runs to 14 residues. The germline V gene encodes CDR1 LGHNA and CDR2 YNFKEQ. The CDR3 region is CASSHGQTNYGYTF. The CDR3 region has the DNA TGTGCCAGCAGCCATGGACAGACTAACTATGGCTACACCTTC.

This chain's CDR3 is CASSKTGELFF. CDR3 bases: TGTGCCAGCAGTAAAACCGGGGAGCTGTTTTTT. V is TRBV12-3 or TRBV12-4 and J is TRBJ2-2; D uncertain. V was clipped by 5 bases and J by 5 bases, with 3 bases between them. This CDR3 contains 11 residues.

The chain joins TRBV5-5 to TRBJ1-2; D remains unclear. Between the trimmed V and J ends, which lost 4 bases and 2 bases, there was a span of 6 bases. Germline CDR1 SGHKS, CDR2 YYEKEE (reference sequence). The CDR3 extends over 12 amino acids. The CDR3 sequence is CASSGANYGYTF. The DNA of the CDR3 is TGTGCCAGCAGCGGCGCCAACTATGGCTACACCTTC. Drawing the rest from reference TRBV5-5 and TRBJ1-2, the complete variable domain is DAGVTQSPTHLIKTRGQQVTLRCSPISGHKSVSWYQQVLGQGPQFIFQYYEKEERGRGNFPDRFSARQFPNYSSELNVNALLLGDSALYLCASSGANYGYTFGSGTRLTVV.